Shown below are 29 T cell receptor beta chains from a single sample sequenced in a study of shared clonotypes between healthy human individuals. Measured with immunoSEQ multiplex PCR; TCRdb has only the in-frame clones, and not every one. The sample lists about 680,000 clones; about 91% were seen once. The naive CD8 fraction comprised CD45RO-negative cells positively selected for CCR7 and excluded terminally differentiated effector memory CD45RA+ cells. Sequencing was performed on naive CD8+ T cells sorted from blood. The receptors were gathered from a man aged 25 to 45 in good health.

The chain links TRBV10-3 to TRBJ2-5; D call uncertain. The V end was cut by 3 bases, the J end by 5 bases, with 10 bases between. This CDR3 is 13 amino acids long. The germline CDR1 and CDR2 sequences are ENHRY and SYGVKD. CDR3 protein: CAISDHRPETQYF. CDR3 in DNA: TGTGCCATCAGTGACCACAGACCGGAGACCCAGTACTTC.

The rearrangement links TRBV6-5 to TRBJ1-5, with D uncertain. Trimming took 0 bases from V and 3 from J, leaving 9 bases between them. Germline V CDR1 and CDR2: MNHEY, SVGAGI. This CDR3 spans 15 amino acids. The DNA for the CDR3 is TGTGCCAGCAGTTACTCGTGGGTTCACAATCAGCCCCAGCATTTT. Amino acid sequence: CASSYSWVHNQPQHF.

The chain uses TRBV27 and TRBJ2-1; D ambiguous. V was cut by 3 bases and J by 2 bases, with 8 bases left in between. Germline V gene sequence: CDR1 MNHEY, CDR2 SMNVEV (reference sequence). The CDR3 has 14 residues. CDR3: CASSFESPYNEQFF. CDR3 nucleotides: TGTGCCAGCAGTTTCGAGAGCCCCTACAATGAGCAGTTCTTC.

In its sample, this clone was seen a few times. The chain employs TRBV28 and TRBJ1-5, with D possibly TRBD1 on 5 matching bases. Trimming pared 4 bases from V and 5 bases from J, leaving 15 bases between. The CDR3 is 15 amino acids. Germline V lookup: CDR1 MDHEN, CDR2 SYDVKM. DNA for the CDR3: TGTGCCAGCAGTTGGGAGAGGGAGGGGTATCAGCCCCAGCATTTT. It translates to CASSWEREGYQPQHF.

The V gene is TRBV28, the J gene TRBJ2-5; the D gene is possibly TRBD1 (5 bases). Trimming pared 2 bases from V and 3 bases from J, leaving 10 bases between. The germline CDR1 and CDR2 sequences are MDHEN and SYDVKM. This CDR3 region has 14 residues. CDR3 sequence (DNA): TGTGCCAGCAGTTTACTGGGCAGGGAAGAGACCCAGTACTTC. Translated: CASSLLGREETQYF.

The genes are TRBV7-2 and TRBJ2-3; D is ambiguous. Germline CDR1 reads SGHTA; CDR2 reads FQGNSA. Between the trimmed V and J ends, which lost 7 bases and 5 bases, there was a span of 13 bases. CDR3 length: 13 amino acids. CDR3 nucleotides: TGTGCCAGCACCTTCGATTATCGAGATACGCAGTATTTT. Translation gives CASTFDYRDTQYF.

V is TRBV14 and J is TRBJ1-2; D may be TRBD1 (6 bases). CDR3 length equals 14 residues. The germline V and J ends were trimmed by 4 bases and 3 bases, with 12 bases remaining between them. Germline-derived CDR1 and CDR2 are SGHDN and FVKESK. The CDR3 here is CASSPPGQDYGYTF. The CDR3 region has the DNA TGTGCCAGCAGCCCCCCGGGACAAGACTATGGCTACACCTTC.

The chain uses TRBV7-9 and TRBJ2-1; D unclear. V was cut by 0 bases and J by 6 bases, with 9 bases left in between. CDR1 and CDR2 from the germline V gene are SEHNR and FQNEAQ (reference sequence). The CDR3 loop spans 14 amino acids. The CDR3, as DNA: TGTGCCAGCAGCTTAGCAGGTGCTGCCAATGAGCAGTTCTTC. Amino acids: CASSLAGAANEQFF.

This clone was recorded once. This chain uses TRBV6-4 with TRBJ2-2, with D maybe TRBD2 (5 bases). Trimming removed 3 bases at V and 0 bases at J, with 8 bases between. The V gene's germline CDR1 is MRHNA and CDR2 SNTAGT. This CDR3 spans 15 amino acids. CDR3 sequence: CASSELGTNTGELFF. The CDR3 bases are TGTGCCAGCAGTGAACTAGGCACGAACACCGGGGAGCTGTTTTTT.

The chain carries TRBV14 and TRBJ2-7, with TRBD2 matching 8 bases. This CDR3 spans 13 amino acids. CDR1 and CDR2 from the germline V gene are SGHDN and FVKESK. J lost 3 bases, V lost 3 bases, and 1 base had no gene match. The chain's CDR3 is CASSHGTSYEQYF. The CDR3 nucleotides are TGTGCCAGCAGCCACGGGACTAGCTACGAGCAGTACTTC.

CDR3 in DNA: TGTGCCAGCAGCCAAGCCCCGGACAGAACTGGAAACACCATATATTTT. Protein sequence: CASSQAPDRTGNTIYF. V usage is TRBV14 and J usage is TRBJ1-3, with a weak D call TRBD1 (6 bases). This CDR3 has 16 residues. V dropped 1 base and J dropped 2 bases, with 12 bases sitting between them. The germline V gene encodes CDR1 SGHDN and CDR2 FVKESK.

V is TRBV14 and J is TRBJ2-2; D uncertain. The V gene lost 1 base and the J gene lost 0 bases, with 6 bases spanning the gap. The CDR3 runs to 15 residues. Germline V lookup: CDR1 SGHDN, CDR2 FVKESK. The CDR3 DNA follows: TGTGCCAGCAGCCAAGCGGCAACGAACACCGGGGAGCTGTTTTTT. It is translated as CASSQAATNTGELFF.

This sequence joins TRBV10-3 and TRBJ2-7; 8 bases are a match to TRBD1. V dropped 6 bases and J dropped 2; count of bases not matched to a gene: 6. In germline, CDR1 is ENHRY, CDR2 SYGVKD. This CDR3 is built from 14 residues. CDR3 region: CAIRMDRAPYEQYF. Here the CDR3 DNA reads TGTGCCATCAGGATGGACAGGGCACCCTACGAGCAGTACTTC.

This chain joins TRBV21-1 and TRBJ2-7; TRBD1, the D gene given by the table, was not confirmed from the DNA. TRBV21-1 is flagged as a pseudogene. The CDR3 covers 14 residues. The DNA for the CDR3 is TGTGCCAGCAGCAATCGGGACAGAATTTACGAGCAGTACTTC. Protein sequence: CASSNRDRIYEQYF.

The gene calls are TRBV7-8 and TRBJ1-5, with TRBD1 identical over 7 bases. This CDR3 contains 14 residues. V gave up 7 bases and J gave up 0 bases; unmatched junction bases: 3. Germline V gives CDR1 SGHVS, CDR2 FQNEAQ. CDR3 sequence (DNA): TGTGCCAGCAACCACAGGGGTAGCAATCAGCCCCAGCATTTT. This sequence encodes CASNHRGSNQPQHF. Drawing the rest from reference TRBV7-8 and TRBJ1-5, the complete variable domain is GAGVSQSPRYKVAKRGQDVALRCDPISGHVSLFWYQQALGQGPEFLTYFQNEAQLDKSGLPSDRFFAERPEGSVSTLKIQRTQQEDSAVYLCASNHRGSNQPQHFGDGTRLSIL.

This rearrangement joins TRBV27 to TRBJ2-1; possibly TRBD2 for D (6 bases). Per the germline V gene, CDR1 is MNHEY and CDR2 is SMNVEV (reference sequence). The CDR3 is 17 residues long. V was trimmed by 2 bases and J by 6 bases, leaving 20 bases between them. The CDR3: CASSLKAGPYLGNEQFF. CDR3 DNA: TGTGCCAGCAGTTTAAAGGCGGGACCTTACCTTGGCAATGAGCAGTTCTTC.

The CDR3 DNA follows: TGCGCCAGCAGCCAAGATCGGGCTAGCGGGATCAGCTCCTACGAGCAGTACTTC. It yields the protein CASSQDRASGISSYEQYF. The chain joins TRBV4-3 to TRBJ2-7; 9 positions agree with TRBD2. The ends lost 0 bases at V and 0 bases at J; junction bases unmatched: 9. The CDR3 sequence is 18 residues long. CDR1 is LGHNA and CDR2 is YSLEER in the germline V gene.

This chain joins TRBV7-9 and TRBJ2-7; 10 bases are a match to TRBD2. The CDR3 has 15 amino acids. With V trimmed by 1 base and J by 7 bases, 7 bases remained unmatched. The germline V gene encodes CDR1 SEHNR and CDR2 FQNEAQ (reference sequence). Written as DNA, the CDR3 is TGTGCCAGCAGCTTAGGAGCGGGAGGGCCACAAGAGCAGTACTTC. It is translated as CASSLGAGGPQEQYF.

The table lists this clone with a count of one. The CDR3 here is CASSLRDRVWAEETQYF. CDR3 in DNA: TGTGCCAGCTCGCTCCGGGACAGGGTATGGGCCGAAGAGACCCAGTACTTC. The J gene is TRBJ2-5, the V gene TRBV18, with 9 bases fitting TRBD1. With V trimmed by 6 bases and J by 3 bases, 14 bases remained unmatched. The CDR3 runs to 17 residues. Germline loops: CDR1 KGHSH, CDR2 LQKENI. Supplemented by reference TRBV18 and TRBJ2-5, the full variable domain reads NAGVMQNPRHLVRRRGQEARLRCSPMKGHSHVYWYRQLPEEGLKFMVYLQKENIIDESGMPKERFSAEFPKEGPSILRIQQVVRGDSAAYFCASSLRDRVWAEETQYFGPGTRLLVL.

The chain recombines TRBV4-1 with TRBJ1-1, with a tentative D call TRBD1 (6 bases). Per the germline V gene, CDR1 is MGHRA and CDR2 is YSYEKL. Trimming took off 5 bases at V and 11 bases at J, with 18 bases between the two ends. CDR3 length: 13 amino acids. In DNA, the CDR3 is TGCGCCAGCAGCTCTAAAACCGGACAGTATGCTTTCTTT. It is translated as CASSSKTGQYAFF.

The rearrangement joins TRBV6-1 to TRBJ2-1, with 7 positions matching TRBD1. The germline V gene has CDR1 MNHNS and CDR2 SASEGT. Trimming cost V 4 bases and J 4 bases; bases outside gene matches: 7. The length of the CDR3 is 15 residues. The CDR3 here is CASSVDRASYNEQFF. The CDR3 DNA is TGTGCCAGCAGTGTCGACAGGGCCTCTTACAATGAGCAGTTCTTC.

This chain uses TRBV29-1 with TRBJ2-1; the match to TRBD2 covers 9 bases. The V and J ends lost 7 bases and 7 bases, in that order; junction bases with no gene match: 11. The CDR3 contains 14 residues. The germline V gene has CDR1 SQVTM and CDR2 ANQGSEA. This CDR3 is CSAPGSGSRNEQFF. CDR3 nucleotides: TGCAGCGCCCCAGGTAGCGGGAGTAGGAATGAGCAGTTCTTC.

The rearrangement links TRBV28 to TRBJ2-1; D is uncertain. V was cut by 5 bases and J by 0 bases, with 8 bases left in between. Germline assignment: CDR1 MDHEN and CDR2 SYDVKM. The CDR3 has 14 amino acids. CDR3 region: CASSGAGSYNEQFF. Here the CDR3 DNA reads TGTGCCAGCAGTGGCGCCGGCTCCTACAATGAGCAGTTCTTC.

V usage is TRBV5-6 and J usage is TRBJ2-7; 8 nucleotides match TRBD1. This CDR3 has 13 amino acids. The V segment lost 7 bases and the J segment 1 base; nucleotides outside the gene matches: 4. From germline, CDR1 is SGHDT and CDR2 YYEEEE. This CDR3 is CASEGTGSYEQYF. The CDR3 nucleotides read TGTGCCAGCGAAGGGACAGGTTCCTACGAGCAGTACTTC.

Of note for this clone: Different DNA sequences within this sample yield the same CDR3. The J gene is TRBJ2-5, the V gene TRBV9, with 7 nucleotides matching TRBD2. With V trimmed by 0 bases and J by 2 bases, 1 base remained unmatched. CDR1 is SGDLS and CDR2 is YYNGEE in the germline V gene. This CDR3 region has 14 residues. CDR3 sequence (DNA): TGTGCCAGCAGCGTAGACGGGGGGCAAGAGACCCAGTACTTC. Encoded protein: CASSVDGGQETQYF.

This clone has only one observation. The chain has TRBV5-1 and TRBJ2-5; TRBD1 agrees at 9 bases. V lost 2 bases, J lost 4 bases, and 6 bases stayed unmatched. This CDR3 has 15 residues. Germline V gene lookup returns CDR1 SGHRS and CDR2 YFSETQ. CDR3 sequence: CASSLRGTGRETQYF. The CDR3 DNA follows: TGCGCCAGCAGCTTACGGGGGACAGGGCGAGAGACCCAGTACTTC.

The CDR3 region is CASSRDSKETQYF. In DNA, the CDR3 is TGTGCCAGCAGTAGGGACAGCAAAGAGACCCAGTACTTC. The chain has TRBV9 and TRBJ2-5; the match to TRBD1 covers 7 bases. This CDR3 is 13 amino acids long. Germline CDR1 and CDR2: SGDLS and YYNGEE. With V trimmed by 5 bases and J by 3 bases, 4 bases remained unmatched.

The V call is TRBV7-9, the J call TRBJ2-3; the match to TRBD2 covers 12 bases. The CDR3 length is 17 residues. V lost 5 bases to trimming and J lost 5 bases; unmatched junction nucleotides: 11. CDR1 and CDR2 from the germline V gene are SEHNR and FQNEAQ (reference sequence). CDR3: CASSDRLTSGRVDTQYF. CDR3 nucleotides: TGTGCCAGCAGCGACCGGTTGACTAGCGGGAGAGTAGATACGCAGTATTTT.

The chain uses TRBV9 and TRBJ2-7, with D perhaps TRBD2 (6 bases). The CDR3 loop spans 15 amino acids. The V and J ends lost 3 bases and 3 bases respectively, with 16 bases between them. CDR1 SGDLS and CDR2 YYNGEE come from the germline V gene. CDR3 sequence: CASSAGRDVYYEQYF. The CDR3 region has the DNA TGTGCCAGCAGCGCGGGGCGGGACGTTTACTACGAGCAGTACTTC.